This TCR beta chain was sequenced in a study of T cell responses to AZD1222 COVID-19 vaccine. The study, taken as a whole, reports: Two AZD1222 administrations were followed by greater Spike-specific TCR breadth and depth.

Clones were sequenced by immunoSEQ multiplex PCR, and TCRdb holds only the in-frame ones, with some missing. Of about 99,000 clones in the sample, around 90% are singletons; the top ten hold less than 3.5%. Concerning this clone: Its specificity is not known.

This material consisted of peripheral blood, taken on day 0 of AZD1222 vaccination. The source is an adult in good health.

CDR3 in DNA: TGTGCCACCACACAGGGGGGCACTGAAGCTTTCTTT. Its protein product is CATTQGGTEAFF. The gene calls are TRBV10-3 and TRBJ1-1, with 8 bases matching TRBD1. J gave up 4 bases and V 10 bases, and 5 bases lay outside the gene matches. The length of the CDR3 is 12 residues. Germline V gene lookup returns CDR1 ENHRY and CDR2 SYGVKD.